The 2 T cell receptor beta chains below were found in one sample sequenced in a study of Ad26.COV2.S vaccination and SARS-CoV-2 variants. The treatment is: 15 to 20 received Ad26.COV2.S at low or high dose, single or two shots; about five received placebo; per-sample allocation not given. Collection of the samples took place on day 63 after the first injection of vaccine or placebo. Produced via immunoSEQ multiplex PCR; TCRdb's table is partial and in-frame only. The sample has roughly 250,000 clones; roughly nine tenths are singletons. Sequenced material: peripheral blood, taken in a trial of Ad26.COV2.S vaccine versus placebo. These receptors originate from a person between 18 and 65 years old who received the Ad26.COV2.S COVID-19 vaccine or a placebo.

The V call is TRBV6-5, the J call TRBJ2-5, with 8 bases matching TRBD1. This CDR3 comprises 15 residues. CDR1 and CDR2 (germline): MNHEY, SVGAGI. V trimming: 6 bases; J trimming: 3 bases; junction bases outside the gene matches: 9. As DNA, the CDR3 is TGTGCCAGCAGCAGAGGACAGGGAAGGAAAGAGACCCAGTACTTC. Translated, it gives CASSRGQGRKETQYF.

This chain links TRBV5-8 with TRBJ2-5, with a weak D call TRBD2 (6 bases). The CDR3 has 13 residues. Germline assignment: CDR1 SGHTS and CDR2 YDEGEE. The germline V and J ends were trimmed by 1 base and 4 bases, with 8 bases remaining between them. The CDR3 is CASSLSGVETQYF. CDR3 DNA sequence: TGTGCCAGCAGCTTGTCGGGGGTAGAGACCCAGTACTTC. Drawing the rest from reference TRBV5-8 and TRBJ2-5, the complete variable domain is EAGVTQSPTHLIKTRGQQATLRCSPISGHTSVYWYQQALGLGLQFLLWYDEGEERNRGNFPPRFSGRQFPNYSSELNVNALELEDSALYLCASSLSGVETQYFGPGTRLLVL.